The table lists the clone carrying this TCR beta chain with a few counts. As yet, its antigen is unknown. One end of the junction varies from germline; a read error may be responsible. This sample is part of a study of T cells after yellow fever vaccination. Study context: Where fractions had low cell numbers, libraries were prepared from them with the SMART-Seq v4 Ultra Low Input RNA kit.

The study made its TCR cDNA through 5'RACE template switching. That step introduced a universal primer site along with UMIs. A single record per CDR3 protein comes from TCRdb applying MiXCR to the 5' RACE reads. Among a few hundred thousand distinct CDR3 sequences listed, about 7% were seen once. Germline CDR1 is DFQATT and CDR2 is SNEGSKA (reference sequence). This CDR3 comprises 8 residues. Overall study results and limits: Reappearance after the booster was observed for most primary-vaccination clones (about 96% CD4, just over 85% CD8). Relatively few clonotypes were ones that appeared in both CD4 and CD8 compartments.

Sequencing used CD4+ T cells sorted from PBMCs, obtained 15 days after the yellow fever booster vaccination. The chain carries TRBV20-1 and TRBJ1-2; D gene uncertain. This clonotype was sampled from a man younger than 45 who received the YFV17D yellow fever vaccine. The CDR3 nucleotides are TGCAGTACCCGCGGGCAGACATTC. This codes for CSTRGQTF.